This T cell receptor (beta chain) was profiled in a study of blood T cell repertoires in COVID-19. Overall study context: There were acute and convalescent COVID-19 samples, and they came from the United States, Italy and Spain. PBMCs, B-cell-depleted T cells, or T cells were the source of the cDNA or gDNA that made up the material.

V shed 4 bases and J shed 0 bases, with 14 bases lying between them. This CDR3 has 16 residues. Per the germline V gene, CDR1 is SEHNR and CDR2 is FQNEAQ (reference sequence). Original handling: Scientists estimated how many nucleated cells there were by amplifying reference gene primers. Method: immunoSEQ multiplex PCR; TCRdb's copy keeps in-frame clones and lacks some. V, J and clone size are taken as reported in that table, and D and trimming were inferred from the DNA itself. The sample carries roughly 350,000 clones, under 95% recorded once. The genes are TRBV7-9 and TRBJ2-3; a weak D match, TRBD2 (6 bases). Sequencing was carried out using peripheral blood. The source is a woman under 30 who had recovered from COVID-19. CDR3 sequence reads: CASSSGASGSTDTQYF. In DNA form, the CDR3 reads TGTGCCAGCAGCTCCGGGGCCAGCGGGAGCACAGATACGCAGTATTTT.